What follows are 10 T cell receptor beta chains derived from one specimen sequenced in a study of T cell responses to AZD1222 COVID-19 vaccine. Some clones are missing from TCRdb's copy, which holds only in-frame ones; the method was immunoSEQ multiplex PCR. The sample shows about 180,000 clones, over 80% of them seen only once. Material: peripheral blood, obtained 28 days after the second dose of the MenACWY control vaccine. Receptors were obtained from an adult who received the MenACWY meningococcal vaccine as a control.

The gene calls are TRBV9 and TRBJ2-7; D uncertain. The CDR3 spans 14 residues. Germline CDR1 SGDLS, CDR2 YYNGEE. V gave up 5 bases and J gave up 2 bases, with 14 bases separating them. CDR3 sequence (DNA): TGTGCCAGCAGTCCCCTGAGCCGTCCCTACGAGCAGTACTTC. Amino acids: CASSPLSRPYEQYF.

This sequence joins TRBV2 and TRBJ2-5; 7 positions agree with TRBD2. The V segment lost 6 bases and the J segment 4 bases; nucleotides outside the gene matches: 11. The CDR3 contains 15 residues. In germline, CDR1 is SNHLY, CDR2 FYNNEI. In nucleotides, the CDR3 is TGTGCCAGCAGAGACCTGACTAGCCGCGGAGAGACCCAGTACTTC. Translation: CASRDLTSRGETQYF.

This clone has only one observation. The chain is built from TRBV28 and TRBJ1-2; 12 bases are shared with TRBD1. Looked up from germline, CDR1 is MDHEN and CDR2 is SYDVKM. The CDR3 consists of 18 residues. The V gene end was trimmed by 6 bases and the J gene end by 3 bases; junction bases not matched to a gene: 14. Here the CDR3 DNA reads TGTGCCAGCAGGAGGGCCGGGACAGGGGGCAGGGGTTACTATGGCTACACCTTC. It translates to CASRRAGTGGRGYYGYTF.

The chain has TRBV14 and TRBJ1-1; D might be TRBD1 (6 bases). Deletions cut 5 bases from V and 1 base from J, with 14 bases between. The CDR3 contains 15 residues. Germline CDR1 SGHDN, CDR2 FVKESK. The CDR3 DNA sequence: TGTGCCAGCAGCTTTCTATTGGGACAGAACACTGAAGCTTTCTTT. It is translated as CASSFLLGQNTEAFF.

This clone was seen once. CDR3 sequence: CAISLKPGQQETQYF. The CDR3 DNA reads TGTGCCATCAGTTTAAAGCCGGGACAGCAAGAGACCCAGTACTTC. V and J are TRBV10-3 and TRBJ2-5, with 7 bases identical to TRBD1. V trimming: 5 bases; J trimming: 2 bases; junction bases outside the gene matches: 8. Looked up from germline, CDR1 is ENHRY and CDR2 is SYGVKD. The length of the CDR3 is 15 residues.

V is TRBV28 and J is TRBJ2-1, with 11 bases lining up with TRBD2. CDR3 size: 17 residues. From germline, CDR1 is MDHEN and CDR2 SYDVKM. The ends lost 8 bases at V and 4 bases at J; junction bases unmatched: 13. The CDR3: CASLHRTGTSGYNEQFF. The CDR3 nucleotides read TGTGCCAGCTTACATAGAACCGGGACTAGCGGATACAATGAGCAGTTCTTC.

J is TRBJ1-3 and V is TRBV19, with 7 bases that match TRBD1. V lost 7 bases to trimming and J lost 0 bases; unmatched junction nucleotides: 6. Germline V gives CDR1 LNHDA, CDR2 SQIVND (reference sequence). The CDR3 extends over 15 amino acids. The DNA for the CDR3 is TGTGCCAGTAACCCGGGGACAGCCTCTGGAAACACCATATATTTT. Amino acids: CASNPGTASGNTIYF. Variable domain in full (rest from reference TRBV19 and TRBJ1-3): DGGITQSPKYLFRKEGQNVTLSCEQNLNHDAMYWYRQDPGQGLRLIYYSQIVNDFQKGDIAEGYSVSREKKESFPLTVTSAQKNPTAFYLCASNPGTASGNTIYFGEGSWLTVV.

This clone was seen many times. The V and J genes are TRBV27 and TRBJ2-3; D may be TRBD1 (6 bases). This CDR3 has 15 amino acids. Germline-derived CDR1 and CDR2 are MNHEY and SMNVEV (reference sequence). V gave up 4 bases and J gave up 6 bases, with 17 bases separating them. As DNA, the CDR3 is TGTGCCAGCAGTTGGGCGGATCTAAGGGGGGATACGCAGTATTTT. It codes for CASSWADLRGDTQYF.

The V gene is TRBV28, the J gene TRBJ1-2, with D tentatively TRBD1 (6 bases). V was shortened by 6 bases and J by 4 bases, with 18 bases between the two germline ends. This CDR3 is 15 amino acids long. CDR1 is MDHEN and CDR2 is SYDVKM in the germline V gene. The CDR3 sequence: CASSQGGGSPYGYTF. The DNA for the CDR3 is TGTGCCAGCAGCCAAGGGGGGGGATCCCCCTATGGCTACACCTTC.

The CDR3 sequence: CANGVYFQSGNTIYF. Written as DNA, the CDR3 is TGTGCCAACGGGGTATACTTTCAATCGGGAAACACCATATATTTT. The chain combines TRBV27 with TRBJ1-3, with D unresolved. The CDR3 is 15 amino acids. V dropped 10 bases and J dropped 4 bases, with 20 bases sitting between them. Germline V gene lookup returns CDR1 MNHEY and CDR2 SMNVEV (reference sequence).